The next 21 T cell receptor beta chains were all read from a single sample in a study of OX40 agonist ivuxolimab in advanced cancers. The method was immunoSEQ multiplex PCR; TCRdb's version includes in-frame clones alone and lacks a portion of them. In the table there are under 80,000 clones, approximately 95% of which are singletons. The sequences come from CD4+ or CD8+ T cells sorted from blood, collected in a trial of the OX40 agonist ivuxolimab. The receptors come from an adult with an advanced solid tumor such as melanoma, head and neck, liver or kidney cancer.

The rearrangement links TRBV18 to TRBJ2-5; TRBD1 matches 7 bases. This CDR3 spans 16 amino acids. Germline assignment: CDR1 KGHSH and CDR2 LQKENI. V shed 4 bases, J shed 3 bases, and the junction held 11 bases outside the gene matches. CDR3 sequence: CASSLRQGPSKETQYF. CDR3 coding DNA: TGTGCCAGCTCACTCAGACAGGGCCCTTCCAAAGAGACCCAGTACTTC.

V usage is TRBV5-1 and J usage is TRBJ1-1; 9 bases agree with TRBD1. Germline V gene lookup returns CDR1 SGHRS and CDR2 YFSETQ. Unmatched junction bases numbered 7, after V lost 3 bases and J lost 4 bases. The CDR3 is 15 amino acids. CDR3 in DNA: TGCGCCAGCAGCTGGGAGGGACAGGGCGGCACTGAAGCTTTCTTT. This gives the protein CASSWEGQGGTEAFF.

The chain is built from TRBV10-2 and TRBJ2-3; 9 bases agree with TRBD2. This CDR3 is 15 amino acids long. CDR1 is WSHSY, CDR2 SAAADI, per germline. The ends lost 6 bases at V and 6 bases at J; junction bases unmatched: 10. Here the CDR3 DNA reads TGCGCCAGCAGGATTAGCGGGAGTGAGAGGGATACGCAGTATTTT. Translation gives CASRISGSERDTQYF.

This clone was picked up one time. The chain employs TRBV30 and TRBJ1-1; TRBD1 is a possible D gene (5 bases). Trimming stripped 1 base from V and 0 bases from J, with 9 bases between. This CDR3 contains 14 residues. CDR1 and CDR2 from the germline V gene are GTSNPN and SVGIG (reference sequence). The DNA for the CDR3 is TGTGCCTGGAGTGGTCAGGGCATGAACACTGAAGCTTTCTTT. Its protein product is CAWSGQGMNTEAFF.

This chain connects TRBV10-2 to TRBJ1-2; D may be TRBD1 (5 bases). This CDR3 has 15 amino acids. Looked up from germline, CDR1 is WSHSY and CDR2 is SAAADI. The germline V and J ends were trimmed by 3 bases and 1 base, with 12 bases remaining between them. CDR3 in DNA: TGCGCCAGCAGTGAACGACAGACTAATAACTATGGCTACACCTTC. This codes for CASSERQTNNYGYTF.

The CDR3 region is CASSLGAGSGNTIYF. For the CDR3, the DNA is TGTGCCAGCAGCTTAGGTGCAGGATCTGGAAACACCATATATTTT. This rearrangement joins TRBV7-2 to TRBJ1-3; D is uncertain. Trimming took off 1 base at V and 1 base at J, with 8 bases between the two ends. Germline CDR1 SGHTA, CDR2 FQGNSA. This CDR3 region has 15 residues. Full variable domain (rest looked up from reference TRBV7-2 and TRBJ1-3): GAGVSQSPSNKVTEKGKDVELRCDPISGHTALYWYRQSLGQGLEFLIYFQGNSAPDKSGLPSDRFSAERTGGSVSTLTIQRTQQEDSAVYLCASSLGAGSGNTIYFGEGSWLTVV.

The genes are TRBV11-3 and TRBJ2-7; possibly TRBD1 or TRBD2 for D (5 bases each). Germline-derived CDR1 and CDR2 are SGHNT and YENEEA. This CDR3 region has 16 residues. With 1 base removed from V and 3 bases from J, the gap between germline ends came to 16 bases. Written as DNA, the CDR3 is TGTGCCAGCAGCTTAGCCCGGGACCTTTCGTACTACGAGCAGTACTTC. Amino acid sequence: CASSLARDLSYYEQYF.

The V call is TRBV6-5, the J call TRBJ2-2; 7 bases map to TRBD1. The CDR3 is made up of 15 amino acids. V gave up 5 bases and J gave up 3 bases; unmatched junction bases: 6. Germline V CDR1 and CDR2: MNHEY, SVGAGI. The CDR3 sequence: CASSRKGAHTGELFF. CDR3 in DNA: TGTGCCAGCAGTAGGAAGGGGGCCCACACCGGGGAGCTGTTTTTT.

The rearrangement joins TRBV4-2 to TRBJ2-7; TRBD2 aligns across 7 bases. Germline V gene sequence: CDR1 LGHNA, CDR2 YNFKEQ. The CDR3 runs to 14 residues. V shed 4 bases, J shed 3 bases, and the junction held 6 bases outside the gene matches. CDR3 nucleotides: TGTGCCAGCAGCCTGGGGGGGGTTGACTACGAGCAGTACTTC. Its translation is CASSLGGVDYEQYF.

The genes are TRBV28 and TRBJ2-1; no definite D call. V was clipped by 10 bases and J by 5 bases, with 15 bases between them. The CDR3 is 13 residues long. CDR1 and CDR2 (germline): MDHEN, SYDVKM. The CDR3: CATIHPHHNEQFF. The CDR3 DNA is TGTGCCACCATACATCCTCATCACAATGAGCAGTTCTTC.

The chain uses TRBV2 and TRBJ1-1, with D unresolved. With 3 bases removed from V and 10 bases from J, the gap between germline ends came to 12 bases. This CDR3 region has 12 residues. Germline V gives CDR1 SNHLY, CDR2 FYNNEI. CDR3 DNA: TGTGCCAGCAGTGAGTGGGAACAGAGAGCTTTCTTT. Translated, it gives CASSEWEQRAFF.

The genes are TRBV5-4 and TRBJ2-1, with a possible D match to TRBD2 (6 bases). The CDR3 extends over 16 amino acids. Germline V gene data show CDR1 as SGHNT and CDR2 as YYREEE (reference sequence). Deletions cut 4 bases from V and 0 bases from J, with 14 bases between. The chain's CDR3 is CASSTPLSGSYNEQFF. CDR3 in DNA: TGTGCCAGCAGCACCCCGCTTAGCGGCTCCTACAATGAGCAGTTCTTC.

The chain recombines TRBV28 with TRBJ1-5; D is unresolved. This CDR3 comprises 14 residues. Trimming left V 3 bases short and J 0 bases short, with 6 bases between. CDR1 and CDR2 (germline): MDHEN, SYDVKM. CDR3 DNA sequence: TGTGCCAGCAGTTTTTTGGATAGCAATCAGCCCCAGCATTTT. Translated: CASSFLDSNQPQHF.

This clone was detected only once. CDR3 in amino acids: CASSYSRTSNQPQHF. The CDR3 coding sequence is TGTGCCAGCAGTTACAGTCGGACTAGCAATCAGCCCCAGCATTTT. The chain is built from TRBV6-5 and TRBJ1-5, with D hard to call. The CDR3 has 15 amino acids. Germline CDR1 is MNHEY and CDR2 is SVGAGI. Trimming stripped 2 bases from V and 0 bases from J, with 8 bases between.

The rearrangement links TRBV27 to TRBJ1-4, with D unresolved. V was trimmed by 8 bases and J by 5 bases, leaving 15 bases between them. CDR3 length equals 14 residues. Germline CDR1 and CDR2: MNHEY and SMNVEV (reference sequence). CDR3 sequence (DNA): TGTGCCAGCTCTAGGGCAGGAGCAAATGAAAAACTGTTTTTT. It translates to CASSRAGANEKLFF.

The chain links TRBV7-2 to TRBJ2-5; D possibly corresponds to TRBD2 (6 bases). Trimming removed 1 base from V and 2 bases from J, with 11 bases in between. The CDR3 contains 15 residues. The germline gives CDR1 SGHTA, CDR2 FQGNSA. The chain's CDR3 is CASSLVAAVQETQYF. The CDR3, as DNA: TGTGCCAGCAGCTTAGTAGCGGCGGTTCAAGAGACCCAGTACTTC.

This chain joins TRBV7-2 and TRBJ1-4; tentative D call: TRBD1 (6 bases). The V gene's germline CDR1 is SGHTA and CDR2 FQGNSA. This CDR3 has 15 residues. V was clipped by 5 bases and J by 8 bases, with 18 bases between them. This chain's CDR3 is CASSPLGGAGEKLFF. CDR3 nucleotide sequence: TGTGCCAGCAGCCCCTTGGGGGGGGCAGGGGAAAAACTGTTTTTT.

This sequence joins TRBV7-9 and TRBJ2-3; the match to TRBD1 covers 10 bases. V lost 5 bases, J lost 0 bases, and 5 bases stayed unmatched. The CDR3 length is 16 residues. The V gene's germline CDR1 is SEHNR and CDR2 FQNEAQ (reference sequence). The DNA of the CDR3 is TGTGCCAGCAGCCCACCGGGACAGGGGAGCACAGATACGCAGTATTTT. The encoded protein is CASSPPGQGSTDTQYF.

This chain links TRBV5-6 with TRBJ1-3; D perhaps matches TRBD1 (5 bases). CDR1 and CDR2 (germline): SGHDT, YYEEEE. Between the trimmed V and J ends, which lost 1 base and 0 bases, there was a span of 20 bases. This CDR3 comprises 19 residues. CDR3 sequence (DNA): TGTGCCAGCAGCTTGAGGGGCAGGGATTCAACTCCCTCTGGAAACACCATATATTTT. This encodes CASSLRGRDSTPSGNTIYF.

The CDR3 coding sequence is TGTGCCAGCAGACCCGACAGGGGATGGAATCAGCCCCAGCATTTT. Its translation: CASRPDRGWNQPQHF. V gene TRBV6-5 combines with J gene TRBJ1-5; 8 nucleotides line up with TRBD1. V lost 6 bases and J lost 4; bases outside the gene matches: 8. The CDR3 runs 15 residues. From germline, CDR1 is MNHEY and CDR2 SVGAGI.

V gene TRBV18 combines with J gene TRBJ1-2; D gene uncertain. CDR3 length equals 15 residues. V was clipped by 6 bases and J by 8 bases, with 22 bases between them. The germline V gene has CDR1 KGHSH and CDR2 LQKENI. The CDR3 spells CASSFGLVLGAGYTF. The CDR3 DNA follows: TGTGCCAGCTCCTTCGGTTTGGTCCTAGGAGCGGGCTACACCTTC.